The sequence of this TCR beta chain was determined in a study of CD8 T cells in Susac syndrome. CDR3 length: 15 residues. Per germline, CDR1 SGHRS and CDR2 YFSETQ. Trimming took 2 bases from V and 5 from J; bases not matched to a gene: 5. Roughly 0.45 to 1 ug RNA was reverse transcribed with random hexamers. A single record per CDR3 protein comes from TCRdb applying MiXCR to the immunoSEQ multiplex PCR reads. The sample records roughly 150,000 distinct CDR3 sequences, 94% being singletons. Sequenced material: CD4+ T cells from PBMCs. The source is a human donor with multiple sclerosis. The V gene is TRBV5-1, the J gene TRBJ2-3, with 10 bases aligning to TRBD2. The CDR3 nucleotides are TGCGCCAGCAGCTTCGTCCTAGCGGGAGAAGATACGCAGTATTTT. Encoded protein: CASSFVLAGEDTQYF.